What follows are 26 T cell receptor beta chains derived from one specimen sequenced in a study of persistence of HIV-infected CD4 T cells. The stimulus was an HIV-1 Gag 15-mer peptide pool, roughly 1 ug/peptide/mL. Memory cells lacking CD40L and CD69 with high CD45RO were sorted. These TCRs' antigens remain unknown. The libraries were made with immunoSEQ version 4 in survey mode. Some clones are missing from TCRdb's copy, which holds only in-frame ones; the method was immunoSEQ multiplex PCR. The top ten hold roughly 0.97% of the sample, which has around 39,000 clones, around 83% seen once. This sample comprised cultured CD4+ T cells from PBMCs, obtained from a patient who received antiretroviral therapy. The source of these receptors is an adult with HIV. The donor label of this sample is uncertain.

The chain has TRBV4-1 and TRBJ2-1; no reliable D call. Trimming stripped 0 bases from V and 0 bases from J, with 12 bases between. Germline values: CDR1 MGHRA, CDR2 YSYEKL. The CDR3 is 17 amino acids. The CDR3 region has the DNA TGCGCCAGCAGCCAAGATCCCAGGCTGAGCTCCTACAATGAGCAGTTCTTC. This encodes CASSQDPRLSSYNEQFF.

The J gene is TRBJ1-4, the V gene TRBV9; D perhaps matches TRBD1 (6 bases). This CDR3 is built from 16 residues. Germline loops: CDR1 SGDLS, CDR2 YYNGEE. The V end lost 0 bases, the J end lost 7 bases, and 16 bases lay between the germline ends. Here the CDR3 reads CASSVGGWGRSEKLFF. The DNA for the CDR3 is TGTGCCAGCAGCGTAGGGGGCTGGGGGCGATCTGAAAAACTGTTTTTT.

The V gene is TRBV6-5, the J gene TRBJ2-4; 8 bases are a match to TRBD1. The ends lost 2 bases at V and 6 bases at J; junction bases unmatched: 6. Germline lookup yields CDR1 MNHEY and CDR2 SVGAGI. This CDR3 spans 15 amino acids. The CDR3 loop is CASSYQTGVGNIQYF. The CDR3 DNA sequence: TGTGCCAGCAGTTACCAGACAGGGGTGGGAAACATTCAGTACTTC.

V and J are TRBV14 and TRBJ2-3, with unresolved D. Trimming took off 1 base at V and 0 bases at J, with 8 bases between the two ends. This CDR3 has 15 amino acids. In germline, CDR1 is SGHDN, CDR2 FVKESK. CDR3: CASSQGVSSTDTQYF. The CDR3 coding sequence is TGTGCCAGCAGCCAAGGGGTTTCTAGCACAGATACGCAGTATTTT.

The chain couples TRBV18 to TRBJ2-4; D could derive from TRBD1 or TRBD2 (5 bases each). The germline V and J ends were trimmed by 6 bases and 4 bases, with 13 bases remaining between them. Per the germline V gene, CDR1 is KGHSH and CDR2 is LQKENI. The CDR3 loop spans 14 amino acids. CDR3 loop: CASSLGAQKNIQYF. The CDR3 DNA reads TGTGCCAGCTCCCTCGGGGCACAGAAAAACATTCAGTACTTC.

This clone was detected once. This rearrangement joins TRBV12-1 to TRBJ1-2. TRBV12-1 corresponds to a pseudogene. There are 13 residues in the CDR3. CDR3 loop: CASSFNDWYGYTF. CDR3 DNA sequence: TGTGCCAGCAGCTTTAATGACTGGTATGGCTACACCTTC.

The chain combines TRBV30 with TRBJ2-2; maybe TRBD2 (6 bases). Trimming took 6 bases from V and 7 from J, leaving 21 bases between them. The CDR3 loop spans 15 amino acids. The germline CDR1 and CDR2 sequences are GTSNPN and SVGIG (reference sequence). DNA for the CDR3: TGTGCCTGTGAGCTGGAGGGGCATCCATACGGGGAGCTGTTTTTT. Translated, it gives CACELEGHPYGELFF. The whole variable domain, filled in from reference TRBV30 and TRBJ2-2, reads SQTIHQWPATLVQPVGSPLSLECTVEGTSNPNLYWYRQAAGRGLQLLFYSVGIGQISSEVPQNLSASRPQDRQFILSSKKLLLSDSGFYLCACELEGHPYGELFFGEGSRLTVL.

The V call is TRBV5-4, the J call TRBJ2-6, with 11 positions matching TRBD1. Trimming took 2 bases from V and 3 from J; bases not matched to a gene: 7. Germline CDR1 and CDR2: SGHNT and YYREEE (reference sequence). The CDR3 runs 18 residues. In DNA form, the CDR3 reads TGTGCCAGCAGCTTTCGGACAGGGGGCTTGGTTGGGGCCAACGTCCTGACTTTC. This translates into CASSFRTGGLVGANVLTF.

This clone was picked up a small number of times. The rearrangement joins TRBV10-1 to TRBJ1-1; possible D gene TRBD1, 5 bases. The germline gives CDR1 WNHNN, CDR2 SYGVQD (reference sequence). CDR3 size: 15 residues. With 2 bases removed from V and 3 bases from J, the gap between germline ends came to 13 bases. DNA for the CDR3: TGCGCCAGCAGTGAGAAGAGACAGACATACACTGAAGCTTTCTTT. It specifies CASSEKRQTYTEAFF.

This clone was seen more than once but under ten times. The chain uses TRBV25-1 and TRBJ1-3; D unclear. The germline gives CDR1 MGHDK, CDR2 SYGVNS. V was pared by 4 bases and J by 1 base, with 14 bases between. The CDR3 is made up of 16 amino acids. This CDR3 is CASSASFLGSGNTIYF. CDR3 bases: TGTGCCAGCAGTGCCTCCTTTTTAGGGTCTGGAAACACCATATATTTT.

This clone was observed once. The genes are TRBV5-1 and TRBJ2-2, with a tentative D call TRBD2 (6 bases). There are 13 residues in the CDR3. The germline gives CDR1 SGHRS, CDR2 YFSETQ. The V end lost 7 bases, the J end lost 4 bases, and 11 bases lay between the germline ends. CDR3 nucleotide sequence: TGCGCCAGCTTCAAGGGAGGCACCGGGGAGCTGTTTTTT. This encodes CASFKGGTGELFF.

V and J are TRBV5-1 and TRBJ2-5, with 7 positions matching TRBD1. CDR1 SGHRS and CDR2 YFSETQ come from the germline V gene. V lost 3 bases, J lost 6 bases, and 14 bases stayed unmatched. CDR3 size: 16 residues. The CDR3 nucleotides read TGCGCCAGCAGCTCACAAAGGGACAGATCCCTTCAGACCCAGTACTTC. It encodes CASSSQRDRSLQTQYF.

The V call is TRBV7-6, the J call TRBJ1-3; D is uncertain. The CDR3 length is 16 residues. The V gene's germline CDR1 is SGHVS and CDR2 FNYEAQ. V lost 5 bases and J lost 0, with 14 bases in between. The CDR3 spells CASSASGRSSGNTIYF. CDR3 DNA: TGTGCCAGCAGCGCCTCGGGAAGGAGCTCTGGAAACACCATATATTTT.

The chain carries TRBV5-1 and TRBJ1-6; D remains ambiguous. Germline CDR1 reads SGHRS; CDR2 reads YFSETQ. Between the trimmed V and J ends, which lost 3 bases and 8 bases, there was a span of 12 bases. This CDR3 has 14 residues. CDR3 sequence: CASSSDPRDSPLHF. In DNA form, the CDR3 reads TGCGCCAGCAGCTCCGACCCCCGCGATTCACCCCTCCACTTT.

J is TRBJ1-1 and V is TRBV3-1 (or the pseudogene TRBV3-2); 11 nucleotides agree with TRBD1. CDR1 is LGHDT, CDR2 YNNKEL, per germline (reference sequence). Losses at the gene ends were 5 bases for V and 10 bases for J; bases not matched to a gene: 9. The CDR3 is 14 residues long. The DNA for the CDR3 is TGTGCCAGCAGCTTACGCGGACAGGGGGCAGCAGCTTTCTTT. It specifies CASSLRGQGAAAFF.

The rearrangement links TRBV13 to TRBJ2-3, with 7 positions matching TRBD2. The CDR3 is made up of 13 amino acids. From germline, CDR1 is PRHDT and CDR2 FYEKMQ (reference sequence). V was pared by 3 bases and J by 11 bases, with 8 bases of the junction left unmatched. CDR3 region: CASSFLVGGKQYF. The CDR3 bases are TGTGCCAGCAGCTTCCTCGTGGGGGGGAAGCAGTATTTT.

The rearrangement joins TRBV5-1 to TRBJ1-2, with 7 bases matching TRBD1. Germline CDR1 and CDR2: SGHRS and YFSETQ. This CDR3 is built from 14 residues. The V segment lost 0 bases and the J segment 9 bases; nucleotides outside the gene matches: 8. For the CDR3, the DNA is TGCGCCAGCAGCTTGGGACAGGGTTTAGGGAGCTACACCTTC. This sequence encodes CASSLGQGLGSYTF.

This clone occurred a few times. This rearrangement joins TRBV27 to TRBJ1-2, with D possibly TRBD1 on 5 matching bases. The ends were cut back, 1 base at V and 3 bases at J, with 9 bases in the middle. The CDR3 is made up of 14 amino acids. Germline lookup yields CDR1 MNHEY and CDR2 SMNVEV (reference sequence). The CDR3 nucleotides read TGTGCCAGCAGTTTATTTCGGGGACACTATGGCTACACCTTC. It codes for CASSLFRGHYGYTF.

The CDR3 coding sequence is TGTGCTAGTGGTAGGACAGGGAGAGGATCACCCCTCCACTTT. Its translation: CASGRTGRGSPLHF. V is TRBV12-5 and J is TRBJ1-6, with 8 bases matching TRBD1. The CDR3 length is 14 residues. The germline V gene has CDR1 LGHNT and CDR2 FRNRAP. V shed 5 bases and J 10 bases; nucleotides not matched to a gene: 7.

This chain joins TRBV24-1 and TRBJ1-2, with D uncertain. Germline CDR1 reads KGHDR; CDR2 reads SFDVKD. The V gene lost 4 bases and the J gene lost 8 bases, with 10 bases spanning the gap. The CDR3 has 12 amino acids. DNA of the CDR3: TGTGCCACCAGTGAAATGGGGTCCGGCTACACCTTC. Protein sequence: CATSEMGSGYTF.

This clone turned up a few times. The chain has TRBV3-1 (or the pseudogene TRBV3-2) and TRBJ1-2, with TRBD1 matching 8 bases. V was pared by 6 bases and J by 7 bases, with 7 bases of the junction left unmatched. The CDR3 has 13 amino acids. Germline CDR1 reads LGHDT; CDR2 reads YNNKEL (reference sequence). The CDR3 nucleotides are TGTGCCAGCAGACGCACAGGGGGTTCTGGCTACACCTTC. Its translation is CASRRTGGSGYTF.

The J gene is TRBJ1-3, the V gene TRBV12-3 or TRBV12-4; D not resolved. Trimming took 3 bases from V and 4 from J, leaving 4 bases between them. This CDR3 contains 12 residues. The CDR3 reads CASSLGGNTIYF. The CDR3 DNA reads as TGTGCCAGCAGTTTGGGGGGAAACACCATATATTTT.

This chain links TRBV7-3 with TRBJ2-1; D is unresolved. CDR3 length: 13 amino acids. Germline V gives CDR1 SGHTA, CDR2 FQGTGA. Between the trimmed V and J ends, which lost 4 bases and 10 bases, there was a span of 14 bases. The CDR3 protein is CASSSFATPEQFF. CDR3 DNA sequence: TGTGCCAGCAGCTCATTCGCCACACCCGAGCAGTTCTTC.

This clone was counted between two and nine times. The rearrangement joins TRBV30 to TRBJ2-2; TRBD1 matches at 7 bases. J gave up 6 bases and V 3 bases, and 4 bases lay outside the gene matches. CDR1 and CDR2 (germline): GTSNPN, SVGIG (reference sequence). This CDR3 spans 13 amino acids. CDR3 protein: CAWSYGTAGELFF. Written as DNA, the CDR3 is TGTGCCTGGAGCTACGGGACAGCCGGGGAGCTGTTTTTT. The full variable domain, completed using reference TRBV30 and TRBJ2-2, is SQTIHQWPATLVQPVGSPLSLECTVEGTSNPNLYWYRQAAGRGLQLLFYSVGIGQISSEVPQNLSASRPQDRQFILSSKKLLLSDSGFYLCAWSYGTAGELFFGEGSRLTVL.

A single count supports this clone. The rearrangement links TRBV20-1 to TRBJ2-2, with unresolved D. Germline CDR1 reads DFQATT; CDR2 reads SNEGSKA (reference sequence). The CDR3 sequence is 14 residues long. V was trimmed by 3 bases and J by 3 bases, leaving 11 bases between them. In DNA form, the CDR3 reads TGCAGTGCTAGTAGCCAGGCTTACACCGGGGAGCTGTTTTTT. This gives the protein CSASSQAYTGELFF.

This clone was detected only once. Within the sample, other DNA sequences also encode this same CDR3. This chain links TRBV5-1 with TRBJ2-1, with TRBD1 matching 11 bases. From germline, CDR1 is SGHRS and CDR2 YFSETQ. Losses at the gene ends were 4 bases for V and 8 bases for J; bases not matched to a gene: 5. CDR3 length: 14 residues. The CDR3 is CASSPGQGAYEQFF. The CDR3 DNA is TGCGCCAGCAGCCCCGGACAGGGGGCATATGAGCAGTTCTTC.